A selection of T cell receptor beta chains follows, all from one sample in a study of graft-versus-host responses after intestinal transplantation. The protocol was immunoSEQ multiplex PCR, while the TCRdb copy is restricted to in-frame clones and leaves out a portion. The table records 75,000 to 100,000 clones, approximately 92% of them present only once. The antigens these receptors bind are not known. The sample consisted of unstimulated CD8+ T cells sorted from spleen or lymph node cells, taken before intestinal transplant. Source of these receptors: a human donor who received an intestinal transplant. Both conserved end residues are part of each CDR3. D genes are given only for firm matches. A clone size is listed for some rows: how often the clone was seen (once, few, many), or a class if it is expanded.

d_gene,abundance,v_gene,j_gene,CDR3nt,CDR3aa
.,.,TRBV7-8,TRBJ2-7,TGTGCCAGCAGCACTAGCATCTCCTACGAGCAGTACTTC,CASSTSISYEQYF
TRBD2,.,TRBV19,TRBJ2-2,TGTGCCAGTAATAGCGGGGTGACCGGGGAGCTGTTTTTT,CASNSGVTGELFF
.,.,TRBV11-3,TRBJ1-2,TGTGCCAGCAGCTTCCAGGGGAAAGGCTACACCTTC,CASSFQGKGYTF
.,.,TRBV5-1,TRBJ2-5,TGCGCCAGCAGCTTGTGGGGGCCCGGGGAGACCCAGTACTTC,CASSLWGPGETQYF
.,.,TRBV5-1,TRBJ1-2,TGCGCCAGCAGACCCGGGGACACCACTAACTATGGCTACACCTTC,CASRPGDTTNYGYTF
.,.,TRBV13,TRBJ2-7,TGTGCCAGCAGCCTAAACCCCTCGTTGGGCGGGTCCTACGAGCAGTACTTC,CASSLNPSLGGSYEQYF
TRBD1,.,TRBV9,TRBJ1-2,TGTGCCAGCAGCGTATCCGGGACAGGGATCATGGGCTACACCTTC,CASSVSGTGIMGYTF
.,.,TRBV7-9,TRBJ2-3,TGTGCCAGCAGCTTTGTCGCAGATACGCAGTATTTT,CASSFVADTQYF
TRBD2,.,TRBV19,TRBJ2-5,TGTGCCAGTAGTATTGATAGCGGGATCCGCCGGACCCAGTACTTC,CASSIDSGIRRTQYF
.,.,TRBV28,TRBJ1-3,TGTGCCAGCAGTTTGCCCTCCAGGGGACGTGCTCGGGATGGAAACACCATATATTTT,CASSLPSRGRARDGNTIYF
.,.,TRBV7-9,TRBJ2-2,TGTGCCAGCAGCTTGGCTACAGATAACACCGGGGAGCTGTTTTTT,CASSLATDNTGELFF
.,.,TRBV19,TRBJ2-1,TGTGCCAGTACCACCCGTACGGGGAATGAGCAGTTCTTC,CASTTRTGNEQFF
.,.,TRBV27,TRBJ2-7,TGTGCCAGCAGTTTAAGCGGACAGCTACTTACCTACGAGCAGTACTTC,CASSLSGQLLTYEQYF
.,.,TRBV9,TRBJ1-5,TGTGCCAGCAACAGGGAAGACAATCAGCCCCAGCATTTT,CASNREDNQPQHF
.,.,TRBV29-1,TRBJ1-1,TGCAGCGTCCCCCTCAGGGGCAGCGGCACTGAAGCTTTCTTT,CSVPLRGSGTEAFF
TRBD2,.,TRBV6-1,TRBJ2-3,TGTGCCAGCAGTGAACTAGCGGGAGGGCCAGATACGCAGTATTTT,CASSELAGGPDTQYF
TRBD1,.,TRBV19,TRBJ2-2,TGTGCCAGTAGTATTCTTTTTACGTTGGGACAGGGTAACACCGGGGAGCTGTTTTTT,CASSILFTLGQGNTGELFF
.,.,TRBV6-1,TRBJ2-1,TGTGCCAGCAGTGAAGCAGGCGGCTCGGGTTTCTTC,CASSEAGGSGFF
.,once,TRBV19,TRBJ2-6,TGTGCCAGTAGCCGGGGGAGCTCTGGGGCCAACGTCCTGACTTTC,CASSRGSSGANVLTF
.,.,TRBV21-1,TRBJ1-4,TGTGCCAGCAGCGTGAACAACAGGGACACTAATGAAAAACTGTTTTTT,CASSVNNRDTNEKLFF
.,.,TRBV30,TRBJ2-1,TGTGCCTGCAGGGGCAATGAGCAGTTCTTC,CACRGNEQFF
TRBD2,.,TRBV6-1,TRBJ2-7,TGTGCCTGCGCAATAGCGGGGCCCACCTACGAGCAGTACTTC,CACAIAGPTYEQYF
TRBD1,once,TRBV19,TRBJ2-1,TGTGCCAGTAGTAACCCCCCCCGCATGATCGGGACAGGAGAAAATGAGCAGTTCTTC,CASSNPPRMIGTGENEQFF
TRBD2,.,TRBV25-1,TRBJ2-3,TGTGCCAGCAGTGTTCGTCCGGGAGGGCCCCAGTATTTT,CASSVRPGGPQYF
TRBD2,.,TRBV2,TRBJ2-5,TGTGCCAGCAGGCGGACTAGCGGGAGAGTGGAGACCCAGTACTTC,CASRRTSGRVETQYF
TRBD1,.,TRBV19,TRBJ1-2,TGTGCCAGTAGTGTACAGGGGGCGGGCTATGGCTACACCTTC,CASSVQGAGYGYTF
.,.,TRBV6-5,TRBJ2-5,TGTGCCAGCAGTTACTTCAGGGATTCGGCGACCCAGTACTTC,CASSYFRDSATQYF
TRBD1,.,TRBV7-2,TRBJ2-4,TGTGCCAGCAGCCCCGTCGACAGGGCGAACATTCAGTACTTC,CASSPVDRANIQYF
.,.,TRBV6-4,TRBJ2-1,TGTGCCAGCAGTGACTCGTTCAGGGGTAAACCAAGTAATGAGCAGTTCTTC,CASSDSFRGKPSNEQFF
.,.,TRBV11-2,TRBJ2-1,TGTGCCAGCATCAAATGGGTGGGAGAGGACCGCAATGAGCAGTTCTTC,CASIKWVGEDRNEQFF
.,.,TRBV30,TRBJ1-1,TGTGCCTGGGGAATGACAAGGGAGAGGGCTGAAGCTTTCTTT,CAWGMTRERAEAFF
TRBD1,.,TRBV4-1,TRBJ1-5,TGCGCCAGCAGCCAAGGAGACAAGACAGGGCAGCCCCAGCATTTT,CASSQGDKTGQPQHF
.,once,TRBV9,TRBJ2-7,TGTGCCAGCAGCCCCCCGGGGGGACAGGCCTACGAGCAGTACTTC,CASSPPGGQAYEQYF
.,.,TRBV6-1,TRBJ1-1,TGTGCCAGCAGGGTCGGTGAGAACACTGAAGCTTTCTTT,CASRVGENTEAFF
.,.,TRBV7-8,TRBJ2-3,TGTGCCAGCAGCCTTGTGGGCGGCACAGATACGCAGTATTTT,CASSLVGGTDTQYF
.,once,TRBV6-6,TRBJ1-1,TGTGCCAGCAGTTCCCAGGTGAACACTGAAGCTTTCTTT,CASSSQVNTEAFF
.,.,TRBV14,TRBJ2-7,TGTGCCAGCAGCCAAGGCAGATACGAGCAGTACTTC,CASSQGRYEQYF
.,.,TRBV9,TRBJ1-1,TGTGCCAGCAGCGTGACACCTATCAACACTGAAGCTTTCTTT,CASSVTPINTEAFF
.,.,TRBV13,TRBJ2-5,TGTGCCAGCAGCTTAGTCAGTGAAGAGACCCAGTACTTC,CASSLVSEETQYF
TRBD1,.,TRBV6-1,TRBJ2-2,TGTGCCCTCCGGGACAGGGGCGTCGGGGAGCTGTTTTTT,CALRDRGVGELFF
TRBD2,.,TRBV10-2,TRBJ2-7,TGCGCCAGCGGGCCGGGGCTAGCGGGCTACGAGCAGTACTTC,CASGPGLAGYEQYF
.,.,TRBV6-5,TRBJ2-7,TGTGCCAGCAGTTACTACGGGCAGGGAAGGTACGAGCAGTACTTC,CASSYYGQGRYEQYF
.,few,TRBV4-1,TRBJ1-5,TGCGCCAGCAGCCAAGATTCGAATCAGCCCCAGCATTTT,CASSQDSNQPQHF
.,.,TRBV6-5,TRBJ2-7,TGTGCCAGCAGTTACGACAGGTACTACGAGCAGTACTTC,CASSYDRYYEQYF
TRBD1,.,TRBV14,TRBJ1-4,TGTGCCAGCAGCCAAGAACAGGGGAGTGAAAAACTGTTTTTT,CASSQEQGSEKLFF
TRBD2,.,TRBV7-3,TRBJ2-3,TGTGCCAGCAGCCCCTCGGGGGCGGGGGGGTCGGCGGATACGCAGTATTTT,CASSPSGAGGSADTQYF
TRBD2,.,TRBV9,TRBJ2-1,TGTGCCAGCAGAGCTGGAGAGCGGGAGCCCTACAATGAGCAGTTCTTC,CASRAGEREPYNEQFF
TRBD1,.,TRBV5-6,TRBJ1-2,TGTGCCAGCAGCTTGAGCCCGGGACAGGGAGGTAATGGCTACACCTTC,CASSLSPGQGGNGYTF
TRBD2,once,TRBV19,TRBJ2-7,TGTGCCAGTAGTGTAGCGGGAGCCAGCTCCTACGAGCAGTACTTC,CASSVAGASSYEQYF
TRBD2,.,TRBV15,TRBJ2-7,TGTGCCACCAGCAGAGATACTAGCGGATTCTACGAGCAGTACTTC,CATSRDTSGFYEQYF
.,.,TRBV4-1,TRBJ1-5,TGCGCCAGCAGCCAAGACGGAGATCGGAATCAGCCCCAGCATTTT,CASSQDGDRNQPQHF
.,.,TRBV7-3,TRBJ2-5,TGTGCCAGCAGCTTAAGCGGGGCGAACCAAGAGACCCAGTACTTC,CASSLSGANQETQYF
TRBD1,.,TRBV5-4,TRBJ2-1,TGTGCCAGCACCACGACAGGGTACTACAATGAGCAGTTCTTC,CASTTTGYYNEQFF
TRBD1,.,TRBV5-6,TRBJ2-4,TGTGCCAGCAGCTTGGTGGGACAGGGGCACCCGCTAGCCAAAAACATTCAGTACTTC,CASSLVGQGHPLAKNIQYF
.,.,TRBV6-5,TRBJ2-2,TGTGCCAGCAGTTACATCGGATGGGGGCAAGGCGGGGAGCTGTTTTTT,CASSYIGWGQGGELFF
TRBD1,.,TRBV27,TRBJ1-6,TGTGCCAGCAGCGCTGTCGGGACAGGGAGGGGATCACCCCTCCACTTT,CASSAVGTGRGSPLHF
TRBD2,once,TRBV5-6,TRBJ2-7,TGTGCCAGCAGCTTGCGCACTAGCGCCTCCTCCTACGAGCAGTACTTC,CASSLRTSASSYEQYF
TRBD1,.,TRBV5-8,TRBJ1-2,TGTGCCACGTTGGATCGGGACAGGGGGCGAGGGACTTATGGCTACACCTTC,CATLDRDRGRGTYGYTF
TRBD1,.,TRBV9,TRBJ1-5,TGTGCCAGCAGCGTTGGACAGGCCTATCAGCCCCAGCATTTT,CASSVGQAYQPQHF